These 8 T cell receptor beta chains were sequenced from one sample in a study of T cell responses to AZD1222 COVID-19 vaccine. Some clones are missing from TCRdb's copy, which holds only in-frame ones; the method was immunoSEQ multiplex PCR. The table has over 130,000 clones, around 90% seen once. Material: peripheral blood, obtained 28 days after the second AZD1222 dose. These TCRs come from an adult who received the AZD1222 COVID-19 vaccine.

The rearrangement uses TRBV28 and TRBJ1-5; 9 bases align to TRBD1. CDR1 is MDHEN, CDR2 SYDVKM, per germline. V was pared by 8 bases and J by 3 bases, with 11 bases of the junction left unmatched. The CDR3 runs to 16 residues. The CDR3 nucleotides are TGTGCCAGCCGCCACACCGGGACAGGGATCAATCAGCCCCAGCATTTT. Its translation: CASRHTGTGINQPQHF.

This clone was counted only a few times. V and J are TRBV11-2 and TRBJ1-2, with D unresolved. Germline values: CDR1 SGHAT, CDR2 FQNNGV. This CDR3 spans 18 amino acids. V shed 0 bases and J shed 2 bases, with 19 bases lying between them. The CDR3: CASSLDLPQFTENYGYTF. CDR3 sequence (DNA): TGTGCCAGCAGCTTAGATCTACCTCAATTTACTGAAAACTATGGCTACACCTTC.

This chain uses TRBV11-2 with TRBJ2-1; D is perhaps TRBD2 (6 bases). The germline V gene encodes CDR1 SGHAT and CDR2 FQNNGV. CDR3 length: 12 amino acids. V lost 3 bases, J lost 6 bases, and 6 bases lay in between. DNA of the CDR3: TGTGCCAGCAGCTTCGGGGGCAATGAGCAGTTCTTC. Translated: CASSFGGNEQFF.

This chain links TRBV7-9 with TRBJ1-2; tentatively, D is TRBD1 (5 bases). Deletions cut 3 bases from V and 0 bases from J, with 11 bases between. CDR1 and CDR2 from the germline V gene are SEHNR and FQNEAQ (reference sequence). The CDR3 totals 15 residues. The CDR3, as DNA: TGTGCCAGCAGCTTGGGGACTGATCCTAACTATGGCTACACCTTC. Protein sequence: CASSLGTDPNYGYTF.

The CDR3 DNA follows: TGTGCCAGCACACCCCGGGACTACAGCAATCAGCCCCAGCATTTT. It yields the protein CASTPRDYSNQPQHF. The chain joins TRBV12-1 to TRBJ1-5. TRBV12-1 is noted as a pseudogene. This CDR3 comprises 15 residues.

The genes are TRBV5-1 and TRBJ1-5; D uncertain. The CDR3 is 14 amino acids. Germline lookup yields CDR1 SGHRS and CDR2 YFSETQ. V dropped 4 bases and J dropped 0 bases, with 8 bases sitting between them. DNA of the CDR3: TGCGCCAGCAGCCCAGGAGTTAGCAATCAGCCCCAGCATTTT. Residues: CASSPGVSNQPQHF.

CDR3 sequence reads: CASSYVSYNEQFF. CDR3 nucleotide sequence: TGTGCCAGCAGTTACGTGTCCTACAATGAGCAGTTCTTC. This rearrangement joins TRBV6-6 to TRBJ2-1; D uncertain. Between the trimmed V and J ends, which lost 2 bases and 1 base, there was a span of 3 bases. The germline CDR1 and CDR2 sequences are MNHNY and SVGAGI (reference sequence). The length of the CDR3 is 13 residues.

J is TRBJ1-5 and V is TRBV19; no definite D call. Trimming took 6 bases from V and 3 from J, leaving 21 bases between them. The CDR3 has 17 residues. Looked up from germline, CDR1 is LNHDA and CDR2 is SQIVND (reference sequence). The CDR3 reads CASRRTPERVNNQPQHF. In DNA, the CDR3 is TGTGCCAGTAGGCGGACGCCGGAAAGGGTAAACAATCAGCCCCAGCATTTT.